This TCR beta chain was recorded in a study of blood T cells in healthy people across ages. Study-wide results and caveats: It was not possible, with unsorted PBMCs, to conclusively compare naive and antigen-experienced cells. Naive CD4+ cells and diversity were both higher in long-lived donors than in aged donors. Diversity was estimated from one million T cells, and these estimates were considered underestimates.

It was with a sample-barcoded 5' primer and a J-beta primer mix that a second PCR of roughly 7 to 12 cycles was run. In TCRdb, the 5' RACE reads were re-called with MiXCR into one record per CDR3 protein. The table has more than 800,000 distinct CDR3 sequences, 25% to 30% seen once; the top ten hold roughly 17%. As to this clonotype: Its matching antigen is unknown.

The CDR3 runs 14 residues. The germline gives CDR1 MRHNA, CDR2 SNTAGT. The V gene is TRBV6-4, the J gene TRBJ2-1; D uncertain. The J call could be wrong; TRBJ2-7 is a better fit for the DNA end. The source material was blood. This clonotype was obtained from a woman aged 80 or over in good health. The CDR3 loop is CASSSRTGYNEQYF. The CDR3 DNA reads as TGTGCCAGCAGTTCCCGAACCGGGTACAATGAGCAGTACTTC.